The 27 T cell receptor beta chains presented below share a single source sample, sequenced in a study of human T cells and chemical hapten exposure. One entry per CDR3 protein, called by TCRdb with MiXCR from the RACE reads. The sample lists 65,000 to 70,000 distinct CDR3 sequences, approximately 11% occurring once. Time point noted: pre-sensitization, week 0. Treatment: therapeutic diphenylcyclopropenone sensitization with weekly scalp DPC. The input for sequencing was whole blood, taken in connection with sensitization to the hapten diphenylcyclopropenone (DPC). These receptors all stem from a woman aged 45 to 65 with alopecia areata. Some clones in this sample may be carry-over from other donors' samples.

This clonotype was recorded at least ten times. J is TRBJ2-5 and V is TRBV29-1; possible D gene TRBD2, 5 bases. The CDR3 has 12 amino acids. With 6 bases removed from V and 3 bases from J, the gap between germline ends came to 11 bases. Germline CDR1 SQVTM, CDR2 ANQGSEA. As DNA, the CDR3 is TGCAGCGTAGCGGACGGGAAAGAGACCCAGTACTTC. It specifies CSVADGKETQYF.

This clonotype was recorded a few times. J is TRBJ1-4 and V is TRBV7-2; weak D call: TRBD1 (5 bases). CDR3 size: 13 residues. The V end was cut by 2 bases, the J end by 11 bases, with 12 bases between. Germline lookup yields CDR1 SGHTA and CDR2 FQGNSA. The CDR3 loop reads CASSLRDRDKLFF. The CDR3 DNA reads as TGTGCCAGCAGCTTAAGAGATAGGGACAAACTGTTTTTT.

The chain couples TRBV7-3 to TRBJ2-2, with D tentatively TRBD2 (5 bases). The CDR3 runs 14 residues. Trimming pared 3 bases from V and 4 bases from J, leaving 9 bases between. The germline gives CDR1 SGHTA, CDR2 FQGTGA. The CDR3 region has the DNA TGTGCCAGCAGCTTTTTTCGGGGCACCGGGGAGCTGTTTTTT. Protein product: CASSFFRGTGELFF.

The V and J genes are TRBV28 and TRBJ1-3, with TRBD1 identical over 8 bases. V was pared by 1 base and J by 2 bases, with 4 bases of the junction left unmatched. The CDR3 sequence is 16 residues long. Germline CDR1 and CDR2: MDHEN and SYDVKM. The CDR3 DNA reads TGTGCCAGCAGTTTATTCTGGACAGGGACTGGAAACACCATATATTTT. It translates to CASSLFWTGTGNTIYF.

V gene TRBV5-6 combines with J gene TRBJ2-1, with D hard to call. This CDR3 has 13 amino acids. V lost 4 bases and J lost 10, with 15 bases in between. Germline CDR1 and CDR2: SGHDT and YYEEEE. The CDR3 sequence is CASSEETWKEQFF. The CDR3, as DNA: TGTGCCAGCAGCGAGGAAACATGGAAGGAGCAGTTCTTC.

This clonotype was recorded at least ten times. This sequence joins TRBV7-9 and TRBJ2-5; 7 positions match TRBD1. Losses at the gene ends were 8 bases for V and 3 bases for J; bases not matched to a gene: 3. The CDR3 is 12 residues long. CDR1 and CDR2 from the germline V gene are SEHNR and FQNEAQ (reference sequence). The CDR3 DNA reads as TGTGCCAGCTCTGACAGGGAAGAGACCCAGTACTTC. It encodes CASSDREETQYF.

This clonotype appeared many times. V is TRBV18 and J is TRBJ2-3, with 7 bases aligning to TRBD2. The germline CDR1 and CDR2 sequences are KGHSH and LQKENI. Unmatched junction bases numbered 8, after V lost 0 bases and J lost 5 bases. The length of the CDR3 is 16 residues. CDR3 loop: CASSPPQLWGGDTQYF. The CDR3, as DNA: TGTGCCAGCTCACCACCACAGCTGTGGGGGGGAGATACGCAGTATTTT.

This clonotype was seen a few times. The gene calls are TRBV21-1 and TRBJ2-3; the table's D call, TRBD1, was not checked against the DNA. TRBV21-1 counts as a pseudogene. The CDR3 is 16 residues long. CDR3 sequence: CASSKARGGQGDTQYF. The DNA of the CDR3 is TGTGCCAGCAGCAAAGCTCGCGGGGGCCAGGGGGATACGCAGTATTTT.

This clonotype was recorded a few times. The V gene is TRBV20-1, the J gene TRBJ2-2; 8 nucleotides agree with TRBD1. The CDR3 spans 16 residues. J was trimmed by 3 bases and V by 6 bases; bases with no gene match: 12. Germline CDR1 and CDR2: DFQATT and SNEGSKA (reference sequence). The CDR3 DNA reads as TGCAGTGCCCCTCGAGGACAGGGCGGATACACCGGGGAGCTGTTTTTT. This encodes CSAPRGQGGYTGELFF.

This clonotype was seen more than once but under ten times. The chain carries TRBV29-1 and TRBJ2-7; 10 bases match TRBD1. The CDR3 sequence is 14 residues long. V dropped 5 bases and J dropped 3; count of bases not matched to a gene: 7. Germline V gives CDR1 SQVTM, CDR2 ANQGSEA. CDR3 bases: TGCAGCGTTCTTACCGGGACAGGGGACTACGAGCAGTACTTC. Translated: CSVLTGTGDYEQYF.

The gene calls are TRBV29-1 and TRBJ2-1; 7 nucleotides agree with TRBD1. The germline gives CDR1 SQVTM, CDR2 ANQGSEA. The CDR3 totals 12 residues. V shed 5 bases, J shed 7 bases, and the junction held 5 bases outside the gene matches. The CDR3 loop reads CSVRQGKNEQFF. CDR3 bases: TGCAGCGTTCGACAGGGAAAGAATGAGCAGTTCTTC.

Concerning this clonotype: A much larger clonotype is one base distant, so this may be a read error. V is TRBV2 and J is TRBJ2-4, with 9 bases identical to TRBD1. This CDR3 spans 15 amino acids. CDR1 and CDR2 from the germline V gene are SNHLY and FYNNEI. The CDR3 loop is CASSKNTGGSNIQNF. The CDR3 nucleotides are TGTGCCAGCAGTAAAAATACAGGGGGCTCAAACATTCAGAACTTC.

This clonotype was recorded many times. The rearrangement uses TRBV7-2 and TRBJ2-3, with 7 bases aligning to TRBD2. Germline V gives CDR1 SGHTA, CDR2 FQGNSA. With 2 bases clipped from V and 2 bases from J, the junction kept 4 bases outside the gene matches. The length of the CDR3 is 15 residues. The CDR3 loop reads CASSLSSGHTDTQYF. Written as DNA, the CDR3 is TGTGCCAGCAGCTTATCTAGCGGACACACAGATACGCAGTATTTT.

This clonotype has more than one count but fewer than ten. The CDR3 region has the DNA TGTGCCAGCAGTTTAGTAGCGGGAGTGCTTGAGCAGTTCTTC. It encodes CASSLVAGVLEQFF. V and J are TRBV6-2 or TRBV6-3 and TRBJ2-1; 9 nucleotides match TRBD2. Germline CDR1 is MNHEY and CDR2 is SVGEGT. After removal of 4 bases from V and 9 bases from J, the junction contained 7 bases not matched to a gene. There are 14 residues in the CDR3.

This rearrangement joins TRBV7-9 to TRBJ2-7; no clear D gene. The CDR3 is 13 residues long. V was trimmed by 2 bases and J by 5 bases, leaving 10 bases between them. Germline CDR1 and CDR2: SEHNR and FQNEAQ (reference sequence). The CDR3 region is CASSLLPLHEQYF. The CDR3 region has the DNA TGTGCCAGCAGCTTATTACCCTTACACGAGCAGTACTTC.

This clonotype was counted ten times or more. CDR3 DNA sequence: TGTGCCAGCAGTTTAGGACCTACCAAGTTCTTC. Translating gives CASSLGPTKFF. The chain combines TRBV12-3 or TRBV12-4 with TRBJ2-1; D is undetermined. Trimming removed 1 base at V and 14 bases at J, with 9 bases between. There are 11 residues in the CDR3.

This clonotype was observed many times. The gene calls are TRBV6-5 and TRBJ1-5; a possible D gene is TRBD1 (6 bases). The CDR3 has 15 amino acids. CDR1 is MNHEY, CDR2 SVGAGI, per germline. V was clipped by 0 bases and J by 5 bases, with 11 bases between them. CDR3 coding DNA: TGTGCCAGCAGTTACTCAGCGGGGGCCGATCAGCCCCAGCATTTT. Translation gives CASSYSAGADQPQHF.

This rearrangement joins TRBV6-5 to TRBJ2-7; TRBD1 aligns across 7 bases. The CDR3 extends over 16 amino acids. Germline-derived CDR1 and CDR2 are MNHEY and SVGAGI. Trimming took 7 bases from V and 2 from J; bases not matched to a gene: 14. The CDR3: CASKIRTGILTYEQYF. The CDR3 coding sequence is TGTGCCAGCAAAATCCGGACAGGCATACTGACCTACGAGCAGTACTTC.

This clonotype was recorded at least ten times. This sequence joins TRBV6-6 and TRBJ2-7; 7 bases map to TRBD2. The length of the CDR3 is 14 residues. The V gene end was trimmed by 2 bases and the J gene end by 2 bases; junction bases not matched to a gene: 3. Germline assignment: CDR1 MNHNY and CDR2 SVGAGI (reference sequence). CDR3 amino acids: CASSYKAGAYEQYF. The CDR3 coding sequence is TGTGCCAGCAGTTACAAGGCGGGAGCCTACGAGCAGTACTTC.

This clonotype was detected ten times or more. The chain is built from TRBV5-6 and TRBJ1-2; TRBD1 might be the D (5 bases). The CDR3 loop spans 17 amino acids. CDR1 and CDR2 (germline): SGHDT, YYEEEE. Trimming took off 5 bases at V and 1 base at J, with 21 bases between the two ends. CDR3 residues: CASSPQVDGAVNYGYTF. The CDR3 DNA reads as TGTGCCAGCAGTCCACAAGTGGATGGGGCTGTTAACTATGGCTACACCTTC. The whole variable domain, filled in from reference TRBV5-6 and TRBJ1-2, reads DAGVTQSPTHLIKTRGQQVTLRCSPKSGHDTVSWYQQALGQGPQFIFQYYEEEERQRGNFPDRFSGHQFPNYSSELNVNALLLGDSALYLCASSPQVDGAVNYGYTFGSGTRLTVV.

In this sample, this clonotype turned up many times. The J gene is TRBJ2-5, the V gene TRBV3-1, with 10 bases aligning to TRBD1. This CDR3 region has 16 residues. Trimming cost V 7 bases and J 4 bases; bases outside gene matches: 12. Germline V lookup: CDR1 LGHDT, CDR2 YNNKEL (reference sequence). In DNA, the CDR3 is TGTGCCAGCAATCAACCGGGACAGGGGATTCGAGAGACCCAGTACTTC. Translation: CASNQPGQGIRETQYF.

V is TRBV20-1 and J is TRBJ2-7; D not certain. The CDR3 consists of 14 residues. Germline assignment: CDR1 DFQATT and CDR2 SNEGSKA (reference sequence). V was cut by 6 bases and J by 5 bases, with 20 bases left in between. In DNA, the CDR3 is TGCAGTGCACCCTTCACCACAAAACAGAACGAGCAGTACTTC. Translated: CSAPFTTKQNEQYF.

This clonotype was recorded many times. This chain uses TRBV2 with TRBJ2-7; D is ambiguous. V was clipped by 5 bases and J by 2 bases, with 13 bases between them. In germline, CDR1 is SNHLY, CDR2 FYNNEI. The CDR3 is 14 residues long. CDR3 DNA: TGTGCCAGCAGTCCAAGACAAGCCCCCTACGAGCAGTACTTC. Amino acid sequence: CASSPRQAPYEQYF.

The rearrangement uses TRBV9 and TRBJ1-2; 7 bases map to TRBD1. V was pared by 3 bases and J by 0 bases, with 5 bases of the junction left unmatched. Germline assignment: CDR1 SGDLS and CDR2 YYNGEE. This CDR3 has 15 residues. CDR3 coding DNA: TGTGCCAGCAGCGCCAGGACAGGAGCTAACTATGGCTACACCTTC. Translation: CASSARTGANYGYTF.

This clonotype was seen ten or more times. The CDR3 DNA follows: TGTGCCAGCAGCCAAGTGGTGGCCGAGGAGGATCAGCCCCAGCATTTT. It translates to CASSQVVAEEDQPQHF. V and J are TRBV4-2 and TRBJ1-5; D remains unclear. Germline CDR1 is LGHNA and CDR2 is YNFKEQ. Trimming took off 1 base at V and 5 bases at J, with 15 bases between the two ends. The CDR3 spans 16 residues.

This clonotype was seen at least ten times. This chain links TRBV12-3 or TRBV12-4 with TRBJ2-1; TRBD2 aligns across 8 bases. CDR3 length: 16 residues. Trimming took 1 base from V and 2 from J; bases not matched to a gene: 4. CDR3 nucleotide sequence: TGTGCCAGCAGTTTAGAGGCGGGGGGCGCCTACAATGAGCAGTTCTTC. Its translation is CASSLEAGGAYNEQFF.

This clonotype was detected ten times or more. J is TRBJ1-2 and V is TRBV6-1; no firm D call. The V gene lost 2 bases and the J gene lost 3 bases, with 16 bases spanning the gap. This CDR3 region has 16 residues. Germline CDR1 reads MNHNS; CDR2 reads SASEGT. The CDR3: CASSESLVRADYGYTF. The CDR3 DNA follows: TGTGCCAGCAGTGAAAGTCTCGTGAGGGCGGACTATGGCTACACCTTC.